This T cell receptor (beta chain) is from a study of T-cell memory formation after mild COVID-19. TCRdb redid the calling of the 5' RACE reads with MiXCR, one entry per CDR3 protein. Among 300,000 to 400,000 distinct CDR3 sequences listed, around 30% were seen once. This CDR3 has 15 residues. The V gene's germline CDR1 is SNHLY and CDR2 FYNNEI. V gave up 7 bases and J gave up 0 bases, with 12 bases separating them. This clonotype turned up a few times. The specimen was PBMCs or a T cell subset sorted from them (not recorded which). The receptor's source is an adult woman who had mild COVID-19 (a few samples of this study predate the infection). Cell type and time point are not known. The rearrangement joins TRBV2 to TRBJ2-2; D might be TRBD1 (5 bases). The CDR3 region has the DNA TGTGCCAGCATGCGGCAGGGAACGAACACCGGGGAGCTGTTTTTT. This encodes CASMRQGTNTGELFF.